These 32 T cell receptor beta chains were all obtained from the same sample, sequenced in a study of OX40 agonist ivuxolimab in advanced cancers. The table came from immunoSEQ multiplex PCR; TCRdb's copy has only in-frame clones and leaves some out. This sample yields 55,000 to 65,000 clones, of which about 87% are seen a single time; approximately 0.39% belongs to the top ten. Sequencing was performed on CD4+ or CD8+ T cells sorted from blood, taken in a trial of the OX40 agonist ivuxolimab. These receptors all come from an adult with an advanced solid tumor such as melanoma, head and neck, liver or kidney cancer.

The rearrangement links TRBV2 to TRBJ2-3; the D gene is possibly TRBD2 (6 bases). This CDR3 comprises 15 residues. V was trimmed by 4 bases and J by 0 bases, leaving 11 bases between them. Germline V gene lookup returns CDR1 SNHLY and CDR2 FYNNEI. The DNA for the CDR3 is TGTGCCAGCAGTGTCTGGGAGGCTAGCACAGATACGCAGTATTTT. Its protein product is CASSVWEASTDTQYF. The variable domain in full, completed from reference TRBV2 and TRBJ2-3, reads EPEVTQTPSHQVTQMGQEVILRCVPISNHLYFYWYRQILGQKVEFLVSFYNNEISEKSEIFDDQFSVERPDGSNFTLKIRSTKLEDSAMYFCASSVWEASTDTQYFGPGTRLTVL.

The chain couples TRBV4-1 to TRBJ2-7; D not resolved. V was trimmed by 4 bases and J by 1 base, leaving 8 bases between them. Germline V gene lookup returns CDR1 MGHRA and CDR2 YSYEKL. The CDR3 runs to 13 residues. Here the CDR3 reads CASSPSRSYEQYF. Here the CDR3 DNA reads TGCGCCAGCAGCCCCTCGAGGTCCTACGAGCAGTACTTC.

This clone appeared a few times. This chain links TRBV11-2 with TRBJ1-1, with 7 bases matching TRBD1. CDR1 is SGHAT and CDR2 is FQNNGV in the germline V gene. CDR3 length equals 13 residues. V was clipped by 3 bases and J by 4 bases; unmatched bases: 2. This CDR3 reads CASSFTGATEAFF. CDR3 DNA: TGTGCCAGCAGCTTTACAGGGGCCACTGAAGCTTTCTTT.

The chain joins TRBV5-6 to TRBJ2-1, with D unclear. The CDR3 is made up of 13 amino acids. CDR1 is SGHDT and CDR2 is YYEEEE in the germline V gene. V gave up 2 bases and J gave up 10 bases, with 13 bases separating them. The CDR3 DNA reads TGTGCCAGCAGCTTCCGTAGGGCTGGAGAGCAGTTCTTC. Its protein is CASSFRRAGEQFF.

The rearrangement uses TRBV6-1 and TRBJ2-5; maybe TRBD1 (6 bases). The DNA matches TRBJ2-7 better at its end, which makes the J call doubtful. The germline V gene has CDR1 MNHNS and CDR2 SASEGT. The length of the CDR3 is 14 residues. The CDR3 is CASSSTGLTYEQYF. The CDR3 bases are TGTGCCAGCAGTTCAACAGGGTTGACCTACGAGCAGTACTTC.

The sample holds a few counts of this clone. For the CDR3, the DNA is TGTGCCAGCAGCGGGGAGAGCATTCAGTACTTC. Residues: CASSGESIQYF. V and J are TRBV6-5 and TRBJ2-4, with D maybe TRBD2 (5 bases). Trimming cost V 6 bases and J 9 bases, with 9 bases left between them. The CDR3 is 11 amino acids. Per germline, CDR1 MNHEY and CDR2 SVGAGI.

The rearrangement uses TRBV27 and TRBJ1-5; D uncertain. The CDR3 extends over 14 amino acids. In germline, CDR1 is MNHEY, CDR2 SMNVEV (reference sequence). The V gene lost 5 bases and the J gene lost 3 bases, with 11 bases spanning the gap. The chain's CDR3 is CASSPRGVNQPQHF. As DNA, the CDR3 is TGTGCCAGCAGTCCCCGTGGCGTCAATCAGCCCCAGCATTTT.

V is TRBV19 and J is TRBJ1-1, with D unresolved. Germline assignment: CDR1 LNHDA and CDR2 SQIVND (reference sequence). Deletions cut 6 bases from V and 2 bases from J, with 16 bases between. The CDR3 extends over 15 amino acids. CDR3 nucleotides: TGTGCCAGTAGCCCGGCCAGCAGTAGTAACACTGAAGCTTTCTTT. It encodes CASSPASSSNTEAFF.

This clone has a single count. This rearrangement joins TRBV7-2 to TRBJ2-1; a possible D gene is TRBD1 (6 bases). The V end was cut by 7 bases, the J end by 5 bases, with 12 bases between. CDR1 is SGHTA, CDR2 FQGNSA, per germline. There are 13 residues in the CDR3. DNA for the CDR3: TGTGCCAGCATCGGACAGTTCAACAATGAGCAGTTCTTC. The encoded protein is CASIGQFNNEQFF. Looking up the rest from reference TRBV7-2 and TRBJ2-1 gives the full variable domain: GAGVSQSPSNKVTEKGKDVELRCDPISGHTALYWYRQSLGQGLEFLIYFQGNSAPDKSGLPSDRFSAERTGGSVSTLTIQRTQQEDSAVYLCASIGQFNNEQFFGPGTRLTVL.

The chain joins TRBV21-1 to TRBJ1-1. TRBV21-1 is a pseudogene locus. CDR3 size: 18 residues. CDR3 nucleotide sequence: TGTGCCAGCAGCAAAGAGGGCAGCGGTCCAACCATGAACACTGAAGCTTTCTTT. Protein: CASSKEGSGPTMNTEAFF.

The CDR3 region has the DNA TGTGCCAGCAGCCCAGGCCTAGGGGGCACTGAAGCTTTCTTT. It codes for CASSPGLGGTEAFF. The chain is built from TRBV11-1 and TRBJ1-1; a possible D gene is TRBD1 (6 bases). Germline V gene sequence: CDR1 SGHAT, CDR2 FQDESV (reference sequence). The CDR3 spans 14 residues. V was cut by 5 bases and J by 4 bases, with 14 bases left in between.

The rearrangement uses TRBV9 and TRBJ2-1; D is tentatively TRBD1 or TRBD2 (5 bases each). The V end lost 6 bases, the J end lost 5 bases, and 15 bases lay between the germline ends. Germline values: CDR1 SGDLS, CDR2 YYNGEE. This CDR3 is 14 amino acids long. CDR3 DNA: TGTGCCAGCACGCCCGGGAAGACAGACAATGAGCAGTTCTTC. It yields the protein CASTPGKTDNEQFF.

The CDR3 protein is CASSRQVSGDHGYTF. CDR3 nucleotides: TGTGCCAGCAGCCGACAGGTCTCAGGGGATCATGGCTACACCTTC. V gene TRBV6-6 combines with J gene TRBJ1-2; D might be TRBD1 (6 bases). The CDR3 extends over 15 amino acids. Germline assignment: CDR1 MNHNY and CDR2 SVGAGI (reference sequence). The V gene lost 6 bases and the J gene lost 6 bases, with 20 bases spanning the gap.

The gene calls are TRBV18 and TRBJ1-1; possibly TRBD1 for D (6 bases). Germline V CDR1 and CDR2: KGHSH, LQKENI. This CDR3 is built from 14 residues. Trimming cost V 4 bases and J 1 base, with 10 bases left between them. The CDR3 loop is CASSLGTSNTEAFF. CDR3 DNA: TGTGCCAGCTCACTCGGGACATCGAACACTGAAGCTTTCTTT.

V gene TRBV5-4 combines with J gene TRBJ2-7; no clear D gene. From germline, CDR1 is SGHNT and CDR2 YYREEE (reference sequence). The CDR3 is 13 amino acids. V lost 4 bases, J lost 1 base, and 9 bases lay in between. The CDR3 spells CASSTPTSYEQYF. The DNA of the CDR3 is TGTGCCAGCAGCACCCCAACATCCTACGAGCAGTACTTC.

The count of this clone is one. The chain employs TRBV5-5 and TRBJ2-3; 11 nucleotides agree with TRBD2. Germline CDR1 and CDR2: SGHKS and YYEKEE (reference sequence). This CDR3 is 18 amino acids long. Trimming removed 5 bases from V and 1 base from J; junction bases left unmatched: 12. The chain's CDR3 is CASRRTRTSGGRTDTQYF. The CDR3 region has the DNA TGTGCCAGCAGGCGGACCCGAACTAGCGGGGGACGCACAGATACGCAGTATTTT.

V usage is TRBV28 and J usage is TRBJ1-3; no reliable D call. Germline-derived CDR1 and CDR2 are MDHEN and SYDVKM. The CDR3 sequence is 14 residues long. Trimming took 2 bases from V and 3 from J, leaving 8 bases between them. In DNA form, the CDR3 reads TGTGCCAGCAGTTTACAAATGGGTGGAAACACCATATATTTT. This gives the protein CASSLQMGGNTIYF. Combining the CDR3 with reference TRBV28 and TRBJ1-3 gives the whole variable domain DVKVTQSSRYLVKRTGEKVFLECVQDMDHENMFWYRQDPGLGLRLIYFSYDVKMKEKGDIPEGYSVSREKKERFSLILESASTNQTSMYLCASSLQMGGNTIYFGEGSWLTVV.

The CDR3 here is CASSRDGLNEQYF. DNA of the CDR3: TGTGCCAGCAGTAGGGACGGCCTTAACGAGCAGTACTTC. This chain connects TRBV6-6 to TRBJ2-7; D tentatively fits TRBD1 or TRBD2 (5 bases each). This CDR3 spans 13 amino acids. V was pared by 5 bases and J by 5 bases, with 13 bases between. Germline V gives CDR1 MNHNY, CDR2 SVGAGI (reference sequence).

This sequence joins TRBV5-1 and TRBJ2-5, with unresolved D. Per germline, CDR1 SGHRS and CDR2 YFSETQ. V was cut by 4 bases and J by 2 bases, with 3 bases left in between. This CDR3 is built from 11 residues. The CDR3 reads CASSQQETQYF. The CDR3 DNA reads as TGCGCCAGCAGCCAACAAGAGACCCAGTACTTC.

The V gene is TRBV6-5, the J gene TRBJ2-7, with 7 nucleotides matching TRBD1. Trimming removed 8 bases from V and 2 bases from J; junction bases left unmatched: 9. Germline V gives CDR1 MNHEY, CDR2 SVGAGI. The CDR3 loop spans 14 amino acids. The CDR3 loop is CASVRQGGAYEQYF. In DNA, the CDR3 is TGTGCCAGCGTCCGACAGGGTGGAGCCTACGAGCAGTACTTC.

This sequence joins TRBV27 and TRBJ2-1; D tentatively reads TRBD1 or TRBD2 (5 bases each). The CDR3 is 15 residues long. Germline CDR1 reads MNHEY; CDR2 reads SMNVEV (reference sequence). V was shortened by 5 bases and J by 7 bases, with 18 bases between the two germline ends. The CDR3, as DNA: TGTGCCAGCAGTACCAGTTCAGGGAGAGGAAATGAGCAGTTCTTC. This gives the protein CASSTSSGRGNEQFF.

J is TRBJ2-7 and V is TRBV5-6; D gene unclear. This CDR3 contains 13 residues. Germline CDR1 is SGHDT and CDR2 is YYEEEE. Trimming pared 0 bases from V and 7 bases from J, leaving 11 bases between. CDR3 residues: CASSLGYLREQYF. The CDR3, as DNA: TGTGCCAGCAGCTTGGGCTACCTCCGGGAGCAGTACTTC.

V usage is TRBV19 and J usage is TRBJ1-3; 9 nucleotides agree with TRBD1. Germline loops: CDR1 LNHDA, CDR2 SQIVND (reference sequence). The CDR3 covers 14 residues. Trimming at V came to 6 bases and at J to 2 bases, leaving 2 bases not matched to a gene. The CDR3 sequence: CASSRTGAGNTIYF. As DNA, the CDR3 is TGTGCCAGTAGCCGGACAGGGGCTGGAAACACCATATATTTT.

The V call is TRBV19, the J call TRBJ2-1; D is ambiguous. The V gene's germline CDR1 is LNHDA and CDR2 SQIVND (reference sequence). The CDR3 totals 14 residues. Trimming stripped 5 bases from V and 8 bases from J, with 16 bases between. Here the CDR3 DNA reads TGTGCCAGTAGTCTTGCCATGCTTGGCCATGAGCAGTTCTTC. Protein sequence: CASSLAMLGHEQFF.

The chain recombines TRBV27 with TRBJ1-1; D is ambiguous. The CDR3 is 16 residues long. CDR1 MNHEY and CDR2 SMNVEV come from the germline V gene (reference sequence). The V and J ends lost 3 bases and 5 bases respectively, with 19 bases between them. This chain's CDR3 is CASSFALGRGDTEAFF. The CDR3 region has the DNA TGTGCCAGCAGTTTCGCGTTGGGCAGAGGTGATACTGAAGCTTTCTTT.

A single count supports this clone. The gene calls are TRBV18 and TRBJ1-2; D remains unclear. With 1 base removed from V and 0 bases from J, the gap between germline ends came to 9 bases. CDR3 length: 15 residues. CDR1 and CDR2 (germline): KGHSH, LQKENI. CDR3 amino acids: CASSPRPDPNYGYTF. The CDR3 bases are TGTGCCAGCTCACCACGACCCGACCCTAACTATGGCTACACCTTC.

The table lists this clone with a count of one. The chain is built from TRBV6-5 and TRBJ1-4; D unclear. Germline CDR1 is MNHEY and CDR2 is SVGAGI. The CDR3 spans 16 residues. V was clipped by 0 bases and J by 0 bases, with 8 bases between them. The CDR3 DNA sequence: TGTGCCAGCAGTTACTCGATATCCCCAACTAATGAAAAACTGTTTTTT. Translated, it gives CASSYSISPTNEKLFF.

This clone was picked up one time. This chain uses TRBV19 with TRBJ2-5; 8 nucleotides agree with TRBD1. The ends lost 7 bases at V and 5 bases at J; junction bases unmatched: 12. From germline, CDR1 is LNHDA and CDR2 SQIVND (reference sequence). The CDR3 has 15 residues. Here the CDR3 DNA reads TGTGCCAGTACCGAGGGTCAGGGGGCCGGGGAGACCCAGTACTTC. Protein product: CASTEGQGAGETQYF.

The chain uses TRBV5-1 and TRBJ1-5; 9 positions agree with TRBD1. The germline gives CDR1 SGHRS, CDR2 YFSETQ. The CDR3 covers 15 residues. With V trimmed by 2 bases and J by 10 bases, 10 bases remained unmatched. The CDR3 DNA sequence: TGCGCCAGCAGCTTATTGACAGGGGGTGCAACCCCCCAGCATTTT. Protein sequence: CASSLLTGGATPQHF.

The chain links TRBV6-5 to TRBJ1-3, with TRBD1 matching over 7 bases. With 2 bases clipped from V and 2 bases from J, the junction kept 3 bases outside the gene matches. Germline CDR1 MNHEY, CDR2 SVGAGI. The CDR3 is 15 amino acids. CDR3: CASSYGQGAGNTIYF. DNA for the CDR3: TGTGCCAGCAGTTACGGGCAGGGGGCTGGAAACACCATATATTTT.

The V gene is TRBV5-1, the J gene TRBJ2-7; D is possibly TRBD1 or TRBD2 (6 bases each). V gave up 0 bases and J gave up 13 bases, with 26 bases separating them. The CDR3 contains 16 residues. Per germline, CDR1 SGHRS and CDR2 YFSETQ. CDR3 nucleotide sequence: TGCGCCAGCAGCTTGGTTGCAGGGATGCGGGACAACGGAGGATACTTC. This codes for CASSLVAGMRDNGGYF.

CDR3 loop: CASSLPRTRLTETQYF. CDR3 DNA sequence: TGTGCCAGCAGCTTACCCAGGACCAGGCTGACAGAGACCCAGTACTTC. V and J are TRBV11-2 and TRBJ2-5; D gene uncertain. Germline CDR1 SGHAT, CDR2 FQNNGV. V was clipped by 2 bases and J by 4 bases, with 17 bases between them. CDR3 length: 16 amino acids.